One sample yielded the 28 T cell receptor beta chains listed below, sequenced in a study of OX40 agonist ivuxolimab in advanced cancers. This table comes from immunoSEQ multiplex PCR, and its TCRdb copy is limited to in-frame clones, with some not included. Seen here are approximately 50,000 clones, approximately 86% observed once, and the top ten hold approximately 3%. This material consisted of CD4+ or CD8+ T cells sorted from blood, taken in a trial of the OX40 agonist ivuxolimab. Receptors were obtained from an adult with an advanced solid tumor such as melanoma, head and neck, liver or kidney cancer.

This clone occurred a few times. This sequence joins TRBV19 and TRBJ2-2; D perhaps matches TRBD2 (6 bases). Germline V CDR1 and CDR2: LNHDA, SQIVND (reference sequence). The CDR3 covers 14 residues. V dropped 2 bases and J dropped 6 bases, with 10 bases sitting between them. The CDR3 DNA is TGTGCCAGTAGTATAACGGGGGATTCCGGGGAGCTGTTTTTT. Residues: CASSITGDSGELFF. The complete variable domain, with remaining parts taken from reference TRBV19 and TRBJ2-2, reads DGGITQSPKYLFRKEGQNVTLSCEQNLNHDAMYWYRQDPGQGLRLIYYSQIVNDFQKGDIAEGYSVSREKKESFPLTVTSAQKNPTAFYLCASSITGDSGELFFGEGSRLTVL.

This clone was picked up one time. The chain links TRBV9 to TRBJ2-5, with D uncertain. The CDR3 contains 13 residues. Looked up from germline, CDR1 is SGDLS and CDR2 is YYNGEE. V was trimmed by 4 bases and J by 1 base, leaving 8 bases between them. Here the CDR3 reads CASSRAVQETQYF. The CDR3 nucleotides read TGTGCCAGCAGCAGGGCAGTCCAAGAGACCCAGTACTTC. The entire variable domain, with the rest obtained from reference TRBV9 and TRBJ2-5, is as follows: DSGVTQTPKHLITATGQRVTLRCSPRSGDLSVYWYQQSLDQGLQFLIQYYNGEERAKGNILERFSAQQFPDLHSELNLSSLELGDSALYFCASSRAVQETQYFGPGTRLLVL.

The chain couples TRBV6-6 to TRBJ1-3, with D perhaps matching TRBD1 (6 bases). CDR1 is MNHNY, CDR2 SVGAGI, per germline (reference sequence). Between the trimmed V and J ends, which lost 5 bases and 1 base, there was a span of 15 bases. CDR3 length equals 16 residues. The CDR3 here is CASSRAQGPSGNTIYF. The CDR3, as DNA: TGTGCCAGCAGTCGAGCACAGGGACCTTCTGGAAACACCATATATTTT.

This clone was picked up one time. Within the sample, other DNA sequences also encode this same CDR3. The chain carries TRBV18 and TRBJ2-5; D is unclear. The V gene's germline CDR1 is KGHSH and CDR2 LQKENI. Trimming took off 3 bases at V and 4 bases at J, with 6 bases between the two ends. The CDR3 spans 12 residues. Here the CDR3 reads CASSPPGETQYF. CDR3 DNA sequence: TGTGCCAGCTCACCCCCCGGAGAGACCCAGTACTTC.

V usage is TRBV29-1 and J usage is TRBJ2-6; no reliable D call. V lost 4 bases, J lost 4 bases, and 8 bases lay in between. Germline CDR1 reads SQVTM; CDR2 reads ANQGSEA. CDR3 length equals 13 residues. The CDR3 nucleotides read TGCAGCGTTGTTAGGGCGGGGGCCAACGTCCTGACTTTC. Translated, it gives CSVVRAGANVLTF.

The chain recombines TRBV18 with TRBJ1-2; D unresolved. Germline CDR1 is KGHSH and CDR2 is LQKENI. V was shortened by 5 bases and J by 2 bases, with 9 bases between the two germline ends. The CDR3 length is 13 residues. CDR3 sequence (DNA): TGTGCCAGCTCAACTACAGAAAACTATGGCTACACCTTC. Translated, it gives CASSTTENYGYTF.

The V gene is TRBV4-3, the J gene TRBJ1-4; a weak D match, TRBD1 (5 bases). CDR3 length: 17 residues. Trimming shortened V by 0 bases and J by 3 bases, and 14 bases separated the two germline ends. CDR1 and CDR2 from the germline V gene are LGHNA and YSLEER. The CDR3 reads CASSQDRRDGPNEKLFF. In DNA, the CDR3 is TGCGCCAGCAGCCAAGATCGAAGGGACGGGCCTAATGAAAAACTGTTTTTT.

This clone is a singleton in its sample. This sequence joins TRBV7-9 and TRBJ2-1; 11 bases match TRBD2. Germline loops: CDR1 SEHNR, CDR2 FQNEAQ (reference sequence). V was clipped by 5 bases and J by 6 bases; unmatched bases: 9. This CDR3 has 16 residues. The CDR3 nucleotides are TGTGCCAGCAGCCCACCCGGGACTAGCGGTAGCAATGAGCAGTTCTTC. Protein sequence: CASSPPGTSGSNEQFF. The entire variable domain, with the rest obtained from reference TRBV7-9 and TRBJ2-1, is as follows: DTGVSQNPRHKITKRGQNVTFRCDPISEHNRLYWYRQTLGQGPEFLTYFQNEAQLEKSRLLSDRFSAERPKGSFSTLEIQRTEQGDSAMYLCASSPPGTSGSNEQFFGPGTRLTVL.

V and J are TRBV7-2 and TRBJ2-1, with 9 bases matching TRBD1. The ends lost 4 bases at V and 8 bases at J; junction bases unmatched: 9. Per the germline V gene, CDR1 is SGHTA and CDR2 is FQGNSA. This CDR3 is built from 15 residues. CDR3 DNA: TGTGCCAGCAGCTCCCCGGACAGGGGAGTCGATGAGCAGTTCTTC. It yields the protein CASSSPDRGVDEQFF.

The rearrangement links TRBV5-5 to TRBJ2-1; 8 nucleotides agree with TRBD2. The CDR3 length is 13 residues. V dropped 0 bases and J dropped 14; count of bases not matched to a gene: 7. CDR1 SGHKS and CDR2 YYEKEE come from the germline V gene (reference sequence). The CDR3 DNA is TGTGCCAGCAGCTTGGCCGACGGGACTAGTAAGTTCTTC. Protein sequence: CASSLADGTSKFF.

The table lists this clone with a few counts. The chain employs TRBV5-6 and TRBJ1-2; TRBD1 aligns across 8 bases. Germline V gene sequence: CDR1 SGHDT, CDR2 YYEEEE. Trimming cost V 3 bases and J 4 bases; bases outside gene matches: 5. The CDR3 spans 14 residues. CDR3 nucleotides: TGTGCCAGCAGCTCGATTGGACAGGGCTATGGCTACACCTTC. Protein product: CASSSIGQGYGYTF. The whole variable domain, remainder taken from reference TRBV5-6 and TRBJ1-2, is DAGVTQSPTHLIKTRGQQVTLRCSPKSGHDTVSWYQQALGQGPQFIFQYYEEEERQRGNFPDRFSGHQFPNYSSELNVNALLLGDSALYLCASSSIGQGYGYTFGSGTRLTVV.

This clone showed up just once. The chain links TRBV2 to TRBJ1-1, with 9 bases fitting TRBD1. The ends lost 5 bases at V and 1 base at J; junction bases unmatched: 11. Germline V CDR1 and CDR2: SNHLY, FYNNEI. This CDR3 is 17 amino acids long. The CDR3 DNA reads TGTGCCAGCAGTTACCCTAACCGGGGACAGGGGAACACTGAAGCTTTCTTT. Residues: CASSYPNRGQGNTEAFF.

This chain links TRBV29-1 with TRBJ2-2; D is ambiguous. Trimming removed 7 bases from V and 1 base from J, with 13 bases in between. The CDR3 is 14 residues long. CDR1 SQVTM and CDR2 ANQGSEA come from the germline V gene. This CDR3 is CSAARLGNTGELFF. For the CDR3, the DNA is TGCAGCGCCGCCCGATTGGGGAACACCGGGGAGCTGTTTTTT.

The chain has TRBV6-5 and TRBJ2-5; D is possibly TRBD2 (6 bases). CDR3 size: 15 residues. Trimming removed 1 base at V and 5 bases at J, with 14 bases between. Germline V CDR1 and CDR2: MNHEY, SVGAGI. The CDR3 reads CASSYWGRGAETQYF. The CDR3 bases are TGTGCCAGCAGTTACTGGGGCCGCGGGGCTGAGACCCAGTACTTC.

CDR3: CAGSREREDTQYF. In nucleotides, the CDR3 is TGTGCAGGGTCCCGGGAGAGAGAAGATACGCAGTATTTT. The V call is TRBV2, the J call TRBJ2-3; tentatively, D is TRBD2 (6 bases). This CDR3 spans 13 amino acids. Germline V gives CDR1 SNHLY, CDR2 FYNNEI.

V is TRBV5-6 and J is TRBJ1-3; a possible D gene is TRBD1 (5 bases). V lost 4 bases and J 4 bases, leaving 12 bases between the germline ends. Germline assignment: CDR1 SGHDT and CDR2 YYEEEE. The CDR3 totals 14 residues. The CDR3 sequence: CASSLWGNGNTIYF. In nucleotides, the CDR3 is TGTGCCAGCAGCCTGTGGGGGAACGGAAACACCATATATTTT.

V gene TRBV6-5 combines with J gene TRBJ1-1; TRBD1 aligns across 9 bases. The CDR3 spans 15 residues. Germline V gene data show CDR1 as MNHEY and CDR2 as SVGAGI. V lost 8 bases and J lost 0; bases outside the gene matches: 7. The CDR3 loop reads CASSIQGAMNTEAFF. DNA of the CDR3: TGTGCCAGCTCAATACAGGGGGCCATGAACACTGAAGCTTTCTTT.

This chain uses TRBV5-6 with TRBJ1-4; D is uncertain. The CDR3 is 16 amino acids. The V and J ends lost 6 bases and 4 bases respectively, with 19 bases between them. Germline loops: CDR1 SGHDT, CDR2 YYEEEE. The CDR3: CASTNSGRGINEKLFF. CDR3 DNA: TGTGCCAGCACGAATTCAGGCCGGGGTATTAATGAAAAACTGTTTTTT.

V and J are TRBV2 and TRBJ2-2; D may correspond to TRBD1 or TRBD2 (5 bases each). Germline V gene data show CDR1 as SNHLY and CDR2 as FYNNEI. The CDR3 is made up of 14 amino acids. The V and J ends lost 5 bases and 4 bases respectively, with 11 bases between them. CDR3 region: CASSLRGGTGELFF. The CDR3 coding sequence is TGTGCCAGCAGTCTGAGGGGCGGCACCGGGGAGCTGTTTTTT.

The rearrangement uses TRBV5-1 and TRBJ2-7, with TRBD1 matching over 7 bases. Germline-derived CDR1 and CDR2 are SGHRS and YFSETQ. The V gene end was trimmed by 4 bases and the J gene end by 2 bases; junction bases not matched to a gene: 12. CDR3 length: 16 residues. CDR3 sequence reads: CASSPGRDRATYEQYF. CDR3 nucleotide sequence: TGCGCCAGCAGCCCCGGTCGAGACAGGGCCACCTACGAGCAGTACTTC.

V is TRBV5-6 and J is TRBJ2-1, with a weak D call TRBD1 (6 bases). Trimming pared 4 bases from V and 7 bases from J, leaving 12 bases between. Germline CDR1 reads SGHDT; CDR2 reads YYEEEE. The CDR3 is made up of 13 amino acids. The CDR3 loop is CASSVRRGNEQFF. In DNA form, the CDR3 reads TGTGCCAGCAGCGTACGCAGGGGTAATGAGCAGTTCTTC.

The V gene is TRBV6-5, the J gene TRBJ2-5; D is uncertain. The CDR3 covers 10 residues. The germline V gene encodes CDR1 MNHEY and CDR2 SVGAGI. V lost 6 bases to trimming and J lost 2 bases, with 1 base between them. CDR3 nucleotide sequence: TGTGCCAGCAGACAAGAGACCCAGTACTTC. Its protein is CASRQETQYF.

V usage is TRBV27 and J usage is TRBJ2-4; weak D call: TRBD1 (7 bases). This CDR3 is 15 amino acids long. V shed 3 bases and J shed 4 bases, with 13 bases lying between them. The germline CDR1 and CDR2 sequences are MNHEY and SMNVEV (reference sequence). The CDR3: CASSFATGRKNIQYF. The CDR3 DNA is TGTGCCAGCAGTTTCGCGACAGGGAGGAAAAACATTCAGTACTTC.

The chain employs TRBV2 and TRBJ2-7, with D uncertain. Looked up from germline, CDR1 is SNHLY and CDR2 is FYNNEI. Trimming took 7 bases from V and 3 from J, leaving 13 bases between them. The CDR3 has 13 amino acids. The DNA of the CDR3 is TGTGCCAGCAATAGGGCTTTCGACTACGAGCAGTACTTC. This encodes CASNRAFDYEQYF. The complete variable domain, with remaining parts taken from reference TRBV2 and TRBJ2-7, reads EPEVTQTPSHQVTQMGQEVILRCVPISNHLYFYWYRQILGQKVEFLVSFYNNEISEKSEIFDDQFSVERPDGSNFTLKIRSTKLEDSAMYFCASNRAFDYEQYFGPGTRLTVT.

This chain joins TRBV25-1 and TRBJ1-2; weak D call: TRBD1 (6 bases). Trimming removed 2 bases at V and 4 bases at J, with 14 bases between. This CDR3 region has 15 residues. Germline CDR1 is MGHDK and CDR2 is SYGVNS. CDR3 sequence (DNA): TGTGCCAGCAGTGAAGAACCGGCAGGGGCCTATGGCTACACCTTC. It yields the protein CASSEEPAGAYGYTF.

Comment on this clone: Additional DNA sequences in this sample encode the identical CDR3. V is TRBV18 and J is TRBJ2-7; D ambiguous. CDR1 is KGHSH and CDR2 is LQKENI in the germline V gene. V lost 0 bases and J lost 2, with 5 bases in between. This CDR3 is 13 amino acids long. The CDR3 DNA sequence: TGTGCCAGCTCACCACCGGTTACCTACGAGCAGTACTTC. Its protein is CASSPPVTYEQYF.

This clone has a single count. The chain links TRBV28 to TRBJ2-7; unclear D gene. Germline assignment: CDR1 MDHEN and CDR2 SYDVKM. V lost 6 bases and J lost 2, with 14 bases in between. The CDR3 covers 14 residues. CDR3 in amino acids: CASRPPGTAYEQYF. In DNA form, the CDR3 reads TGTGCCAGCAGACCCCCCGGAACAGCCTACGAGCAGTACTTC.

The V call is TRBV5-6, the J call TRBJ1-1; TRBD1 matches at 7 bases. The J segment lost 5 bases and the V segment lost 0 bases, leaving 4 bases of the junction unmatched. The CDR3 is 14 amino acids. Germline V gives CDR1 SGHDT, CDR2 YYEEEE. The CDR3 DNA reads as TGTGCCAGCAGCTTGGAAGGGGGCTGGACTGAAGCTTTCTTT. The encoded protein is CASSLEGGWTEAFF.